This TCR beta chain was profiled in a study of T cells in women clearing cervical HPV infection. Clones were read by immunoSEQ multiplex PCR, and TCRdb kept only the in-frame ones, dropping some. The listing records roughly 34,000 clones. For this clone: Its matching antigen is unknown.

Regarding the study as a whole: CIN3+ cases had significantly higher TCR richness than controls; evenness did not differ.

The sample was blood buffy coat. This TCR derives from a woman aged 18 to 75 with a cervical HPV16 infection that either progressed to CIN3+ or cleared (not recorded which).

This CDR3 is CASRTTGPRQETQYF. The CDR3 DNA, read in part, is TGTGCCAGCCGAACGACAGGACCTAGGCAAGAGACG. The chain couples TRBV5-4 to TRBJ2-3; TRBD1 might be the D (6 bases). The read is 3 residues too short to cover the CDR3 end, so that end is filled in from the germline J gene. CDR1 SGHNT and CDR2 YYREEE come from the germline V gene (reference sequence). The CDR3 consists of 15 residues.